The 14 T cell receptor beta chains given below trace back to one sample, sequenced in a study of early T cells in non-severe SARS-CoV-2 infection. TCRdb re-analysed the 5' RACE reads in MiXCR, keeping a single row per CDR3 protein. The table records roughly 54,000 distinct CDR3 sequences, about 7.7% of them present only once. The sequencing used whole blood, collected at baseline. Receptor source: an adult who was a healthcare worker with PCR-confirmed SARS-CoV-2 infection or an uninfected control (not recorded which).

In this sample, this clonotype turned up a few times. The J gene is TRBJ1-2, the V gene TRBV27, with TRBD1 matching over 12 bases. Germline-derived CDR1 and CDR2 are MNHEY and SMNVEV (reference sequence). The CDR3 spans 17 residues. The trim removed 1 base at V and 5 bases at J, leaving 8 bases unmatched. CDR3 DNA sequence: TGTGCCAGCAGTTTATATGGGGGGACAGGGGGCGGATATGGCTACACCTTC. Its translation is CASSLYGGTGGGYGYTF.

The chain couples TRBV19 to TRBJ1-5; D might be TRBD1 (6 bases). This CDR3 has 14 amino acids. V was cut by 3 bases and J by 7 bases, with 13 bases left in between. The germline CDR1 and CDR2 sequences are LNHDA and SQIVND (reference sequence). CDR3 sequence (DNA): TGTGCCAGTAGTATGGGACCTCAGGGGCAGCCCCAGCATTTT. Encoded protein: CASSMGPQGQPQHF.

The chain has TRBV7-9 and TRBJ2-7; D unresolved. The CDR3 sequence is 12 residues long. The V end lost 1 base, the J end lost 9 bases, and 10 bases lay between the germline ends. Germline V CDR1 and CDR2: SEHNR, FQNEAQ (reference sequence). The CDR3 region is CASSLDSFLQYF. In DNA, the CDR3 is TGTGCCAGCAGCTTAGATAGCTTTTTGCAGTACTTC.

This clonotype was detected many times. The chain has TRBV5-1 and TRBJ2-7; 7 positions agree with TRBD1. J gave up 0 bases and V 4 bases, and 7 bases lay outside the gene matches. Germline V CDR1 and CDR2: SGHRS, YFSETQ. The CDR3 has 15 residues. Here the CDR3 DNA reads TGCGCCAGCAGCCGCGACAGGGACAACTCCTACGAGCAGTACTTC. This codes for CASSRDRDNSYEQYF.

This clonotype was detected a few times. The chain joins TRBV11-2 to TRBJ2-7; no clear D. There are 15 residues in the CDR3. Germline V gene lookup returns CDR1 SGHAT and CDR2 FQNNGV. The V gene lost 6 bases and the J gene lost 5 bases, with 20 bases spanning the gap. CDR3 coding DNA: TGTGCCAGCAGACGGGTGGCTCTGGGTAACGACGAGCAGTACTTC. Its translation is CASRRVALGNDEQYF. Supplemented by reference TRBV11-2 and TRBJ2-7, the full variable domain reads EAGVAQSPRYKIIEKRQSVAFWCNPISGHATLYWYQQILGQGPKLLIQFQNNGVVDDSQLPKDRFSAERLKGVDSTLKIQPAKLEDSAVYLCASRRVALGNDEQYFGPGTRLTVT.

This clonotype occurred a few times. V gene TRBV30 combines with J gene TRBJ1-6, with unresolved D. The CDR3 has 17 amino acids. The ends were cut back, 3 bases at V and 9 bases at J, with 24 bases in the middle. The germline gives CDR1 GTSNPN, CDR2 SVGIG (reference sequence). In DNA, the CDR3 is TGTGCCTGGAGACCCATTAGAACCTCCTCCGGCCTTTCACCCCTCCACTTT. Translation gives CAWRPIRTSSGLSPLHF.

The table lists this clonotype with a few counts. The CDR3 DNA reads TGTGCCAGCAGGAAACCGGCCTCTCCTGAAGCTTTCTTT. Translating gives CASRKPASPEAFF. The V and J genes are TRBV12-3 or TRBV12-4 and TRBJ1-1; D gene unclear. The CDR3 is made up of 13 amino acids. V gave up 6 bases and J gave up 6 bases, with 14 bases separating them.

CDR3 DNA sequence: TGTGCCAGCAGTTTAGGGGGACAGAACACAGATACGCAGTATTTT. As protein: CASSLGGQNTDTQYF. The rearrangement joins TRBV28 to TRBJ2-3, with TRBD1 identical over 7 bases. This CDR3 spans 15 amino acids. The V gene's germline CDR1 is MDHEN and CDR2 SYDVKM. The V gene end was trimmed by 2 bases and the J gene end by 2 bases; junction bases not matched to a gene: 4.

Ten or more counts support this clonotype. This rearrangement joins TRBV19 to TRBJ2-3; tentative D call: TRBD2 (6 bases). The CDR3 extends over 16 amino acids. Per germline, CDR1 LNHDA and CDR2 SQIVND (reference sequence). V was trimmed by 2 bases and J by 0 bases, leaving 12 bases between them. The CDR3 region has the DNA TGTGCCAGTAGTATATATTCGGGAGCTAGCACAGATACGCAGTATTTT. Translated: CASSIYSGASTDTQYF.

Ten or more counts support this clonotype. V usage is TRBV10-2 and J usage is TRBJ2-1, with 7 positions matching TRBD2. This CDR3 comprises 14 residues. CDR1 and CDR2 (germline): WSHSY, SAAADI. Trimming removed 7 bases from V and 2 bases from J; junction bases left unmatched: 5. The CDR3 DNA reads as TGCGCCAGCAACCGCGGGAGTACCTACAATGAGCAGTTCTTC. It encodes CASNRGSTYNEQFF.

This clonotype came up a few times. CDR3 nucleotides: TGTGCCAGCAGCAACCGGGACGTCACTGAAGCTTTCTTT. This encodes CASSNRDVTEAFF. The chain joins TRBV21-1 to TRBJ1-1; TRBD1 is taken as the D call from the table, unchecked against the DNA. TRBV21-1 represents a pseudogene. The CDR3 spans 13 residues.

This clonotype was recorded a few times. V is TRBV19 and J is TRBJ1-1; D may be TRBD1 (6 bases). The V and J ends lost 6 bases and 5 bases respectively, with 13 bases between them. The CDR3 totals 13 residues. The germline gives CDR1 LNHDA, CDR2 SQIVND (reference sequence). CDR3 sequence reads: CASRTDRETEAFF. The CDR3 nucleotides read TGTGCCAGTAGAACGGACAGAGAGACTGAAGCTTTCTTT.

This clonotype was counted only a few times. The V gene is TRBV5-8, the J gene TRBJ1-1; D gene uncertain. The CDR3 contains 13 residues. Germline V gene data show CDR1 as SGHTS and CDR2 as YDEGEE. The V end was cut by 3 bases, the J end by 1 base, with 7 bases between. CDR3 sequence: CASSWPENTEAFF. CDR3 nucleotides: TGTGCCAGCAGCTGGCCAGAGAACACTGAAGCTTTCTTT.

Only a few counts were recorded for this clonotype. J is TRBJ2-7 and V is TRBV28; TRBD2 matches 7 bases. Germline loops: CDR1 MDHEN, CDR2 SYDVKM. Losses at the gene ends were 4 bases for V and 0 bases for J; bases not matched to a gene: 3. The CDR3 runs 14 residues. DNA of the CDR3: TGTGCCAGCAGTTGGGAGGGCGCCTCCTACGAGCAGTACTTC. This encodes CASSWEGASYEQYF.